These T cell receptor beta chains were read from a single sample in a study of cytomegalovirus exposure and HLA in healthy donors. Assay used: immunoSEQ multiplex PCR; TCRdb lists only in-frame clones, some missing. The data hold some 94,000 clones, with around 77% observed a single time. The sequenced material came from PBMCs. These receptor sequences come from a man aged 40-50 years in good health and CMV-seronegative. The CDR3 runs from the conserved cysteine through the conserved F or W. The D gene is left open where the match is weak. Clone size is stated in some rows and not others, as once, few, many or a class when expanded.

V: TRBV5-6; length: 15; J: TRBJ2-5; size: once; D: TRBD2; CDR3: CASSLLGTNQETQYF; DNA: TGTGCCAGCAGCTTGCTCGGGACTAACCAAGAGACCCAGTACTTC
V: TRBV7-2; length: 13; J: TRBJ1-5; size: NA; D: NA; CDR3: CASSDGGNQPQHF; DNA: TGTGCCAGCAGCGACGGGGGCAATCAGCCCCAGCATTTT
V: TRBV23-1; length: 20; J: TRBJ2-2; size: NA; D: NA; CDR3: CASSPQIRDSNTDNTGELFF; DNA: TGCGCCAGCAGTCCACAGATCCGGGATTCCAACACCGACAACACCGGGGAGCTGTTTTTT
V: TRBV27; length: 13; J: TRBJ2-7; size: NA; D: TRBD1; CDR3: CASATGGSYEQYF; DNA: TGTGCCAGCGCGACAGGGGGCTCTTACGAGCAGTACTTC
V: TRBV5-1; length: 16; J: TRBJ2-5; size: NA; D: TRBD2; CDR3: CASSTTGTSAQETQYF; DNA: TGCGCCAGCAGCACAACCGGGACTAGCGCACAAGAGACCCAGTACTTC
V: TRBV15; length: 13; J: TRBJ2-2; size: NA; D: NA; CDR3: CATGPHRTGELFF; DNA: TGTGCCACGGGGCCCCATAGGACCGGGGAGCTGTTTTTT
V: TRBV30; length: 12; J: TRBJ1-3; size: NA; D: NA; CDR3: CAWSPRGDTIYF; DNA: TGTGCCTGGAGTCCTCGGGGGGACACCATATATTTT
V: TRBV7-2; length: 19; J: TRBJ1-3; size: once; D: NA; CDR3: CASSPSGGPPTGSGNTIYF; DNA: TGTGCCAGCAGCCCCTCGGGTGGCCCCCCAACGGGATCTGGAAACACCATATATTTT
V: TRBV5-1; length: 15; J: TRBJ2-1; size: NA; D: TRBD2; CDR3: CASSPGTSGDNEQFF; DNA: TGCGCCAGCAGCCCCGGGACTAGCGGTGACAATGAGCAGTTCTTC
V: TRBV5-1; length: 13; J: TRBJ2-5; size: once; D: NA; CDR3: CASSLSTAETQYF; DNA: TGCGCCAGCAGCTTGAGCACAGCTGAGACCCAGTACTTC
V: TRBV4-1; length: 16; J: TRBJ2-7; size: NA; D: TRBD2; CDR3: CASSQGLAGDLYEQYF; DNA: TGCGCCAGCAGCCAAGGGCTAGCGGGAGATCTCTACGAGCAGTACTTC
V: TRBV4-2; length: 16; J: TRBJ1-5; size: NA; D: NA; CDR3: CASSQGDSLGNQPQHF; DNA: TGTGCCAGCAGCCAAGGGGACTCTTTGGGCAATCAGCCCCAGCATTTT
V: TRBV5-1; length: 16; J: TRBJ2-3; size: NA; D: TRBD2; CDR3: CASSARLAGVADTQYF; DNA: TGCGCCAGCAGCGCAAGACTAGCGGGAGTGGCTGATACGCAGTATTTT
V: TRBV2; length: 11; J: TRBJ1-1; size: once; D: NA; CDR3: CAIRQDGVAFF; DNA: TGTGCCATACGACAGGATGGAGTAGCTTTCTTT
V: TRBV7-8; length: 15; J: TRBJ2-5; size: once; D: NA; CDR3: CASSPDGGPEETQYF; DNA: TGTGCCAGCAGCCCAGACGGGGGGCCGGAAGAGACCCAGTACTTC
V: TRBV4-2; length: 15; J: TRBJ2-7; size: few; D: TRBD2; CDR3: CASSQDLSGSYEQYF; DNA: TGTGCCAGCAGCCAAGATCTTAGCGGGAGTTACGAGCAGTACTTC
V: TRBV9; length: 14; J: TRBJ2-2; size: few; D: NA; CDR3: CASAAGARTGELFF; DNA: TGTGCCAGCGCCGCGGGGGCCCGGACCGGGGAGCTGTTTTTT
V: TRBV5-5; length: 13; J: TRBJ1-2; size: NA; D: TRBD1; CDR3: CASSRDRGGGYTF; DNA: TGTGCCAGCAGCAGGGACAGGGGTGGGGGCTACACCTTC
V: TRBV2; length: 14; J: TRBJ1-2; size: medium-sized; D: TRBD1; CDR3: CASSPMDRVNGYTF; DNA: TGTGCCAGCAGTCCAATGGACAGGGTCAACGGCTACACCTTC
V: TRBV2; length: 13; J: TRBJ2-7; size: once; D: TRBD1; CDR3: CASAGTGASEQYF; DNA: TGTGCCAGCGCCGGGACAGGGGCTAGCGAGCAGTACTTC
V: TRBV5-3; length: 15; J: TRBJ2-2; size: NA; D: NA; CDR3: CARSPLGGDNGELFF; DNA: TGTGCCAGAAGCCCCCTGGGGGGGGACAACGGGGAGCTGTTTTTT
V: TRBV6-5; length: 15; J: TRBJ2-2; size: NA; D: NA; CDR3: CASSYGAPRPGELFF; DNA: TGTGCCAGCAGCTACGGGGCCCCTCGCCCCGGGGAGCTGTTTTTT
V: TRBV5-4; length: 12; J: TRBJ2-5; size: NA; D: NA; CDR3: CASSFAGETQYF; DNA: TGTGCCAGCAGCTTTGCAGGAGAGACCCAGTACTTC
V: TRBV10-3; length: 16; J: TRBJ1-1; size: NA; D: NA; CDR3: CAISESVGGGPSPAFF; DNA: TGTGCCATCAGTGAGTCCGTGGGGGGAGGGCCGTCGCCGGCTTTCTTT
V: TRBV6-5; length: 11; J: TRBJ1-1; size: NA; D: NA; CDR3: CASSRADEAFF; DNA: TGTGCCAGCAGCCGCGCGGATGAAGCTTTCTTT
V: TRBV29-1; length: 12; J: TRBJ2-7; size: few; D: NA; CDR3: CSVEGPADEQYF; DNA: TGCAGCGTTGAAGGTCCAGCGGACGAGCAGTACTTC
V: TRBV5-1; length: 15; J: TRBJ1-2; size: NA; D: TRBD1; CDR3: CASSLEGQGIHGYTF; DNA: TGCGCCAGCAGCTTGGAGGGACAGGGTATTCATGGCTACACCTTC
V: TRBV9; length: 14; J: TRBJ2-7; size: NA; D: NA; CDR3: CASSKGGLGDEQYF; DNA: TGTGCCAGCAGCAAAGGTGGACTCGGGGACGAGCAGTACTTC
V: TRBV30; length: 14; J: TRBJ2-7; size: NA; D: NA; CDR3: CAWSVLLVAYEQYF; DNA: TGTGCCTGGAGTGTACTTCTAGTAGCCTACGAGCAGTACTTC
V: TRBV7-6; length: 14; J: TRBJ1-1; size: NA; D: NA; CDR3: CASSLTGTNTEAFF; DNA: TGTGCCAGCAGCCTCACCGGGACTAACACTGAAGCTTTCTTT
V: TRBV5-1; length: 14; J: TRBJ2-1; size: NA; D: NA; CDR3: CASSGAGDHNEQFF; DNA: TGCGCCAGCAGCGGGGCAGGGGACCACAATGAGCAGTTCTTC
V: TRBV30; length: 11; J: TRBJ1-1; size: NA; D: TRBD1; CDR3: CAWTGQGEAFF; DNA: TGTGCCTGGACCGGACAGGGGGAAGCTTTCTTT
V: TRBV7-9; length: 15; J: TRBJ1-4; size: NA; D: NA; CDR3: CASSATTGSREKLFF; DNA: TGTGCCAGCAGCGCTACTACAGGGTCGCGGGAAAAACTGTTTTTT
V: TRBV6-5; length: 13; J: TRBJ1-1; size: NA; D: TRBD1; CDR3: CASRDRGNTEAFF; DNA: TGTGCCAGCAGGGACAGGGGGAACACTGAAGCTTTCTTT